Sequencing of this T cell receptor beta chain was carried out in a study of cytomegalovirus exposure and HLA in healthy donors. Broader study findings: Researchers counted 164 TCR beta chains as cytomegalovirus-associated. A few CMV-associated chains were confirmed in vitro to be specific for CMV antigens. Trimming of TCR beta V- and J-genes showed a link, identified in a later analysis, to a missense DCLRE1C variant.

A remark on this clone: Its antigen is not known.

Vbeta (60) and Jbeta (13) primers were used in the PCR. Libraries were prepared by immunoSEQ multiplex PCR; TCRdb keeps only in-frame clonotypes and omits some of them. The sample has about 86,000 clones, around 71% seen once. In germline, CDR1 is ENHRY, CDR2 SYGVKD. The junction had 7 bases not matched to a gene; V was cut back by 6 bases and J by 5 bases. The CDR3 has 14 amino acids. J is TRBJ2-3 and V is TRBV10-3; 8 bases map to TRBD2. The sample taken for sequencing was PBMCs. The origin of this receptor is a man in his 60s in good health and CMV-seronegative. CDR3 in DNA: TGTGCCATCAGCTTGACTAGCGTTCGAGATACGCAGTATTTT. Encoded protein: CAISLTSVRDTQYF.